A single sample is the source of the 6 T cell receptor beta chains below, sequenced in a study of cytomegalovirus exposure and HLA in healthy donors. Primers for the PCR totalled 60 Vbeta and 13 Jbeta. Using immunoSEQ multiplex PCR, the repertoire was profiled, and TCRdb retains in-frame clones only, with some absent. This sample has tens of thousands of clones, with 77% found just once. The source material was PBMCs. Every receptor here comes from a man aged 45 to 65 in good health and CMV-seropositive.

The V call is TRBV11-3, the J call TRBJ1-1; D is unclear. Germline values: CDR1 SGHNT, CDR2 YENEEA. The CDR3 extends over 13 amino acids. V lost 4 bases, J lost 1 base, and 7 bases lay in between. The CDR3 bases are TGTGCCAGCAGCTCACCCAGGAACACTGAAGCTTTCTTT. This gives the protein CASSSPRNTEAFF. The complete variable domain, with remaining parts taken from reference TRBV11-3 and TRBJ1-1, reads EAGVVQSPRYKIIEKKQPVAFWCNPISGHNTLYWYLQNLGQGPELLIRYENEEAVDDSQLPKDRFSAERLKGVDSTLKIQPAELGDSAVYLCASSSPRNTEAFFGQGTRLTVV.

The chain combines TRBV7-9 with TRBJ2-7, with D hard to call. Germline lookup yields CDR1 SEHNR and CDR2 FQNEAQ (reference sequence). This CDR3 has 14 amino acids. The V and J ends lost 1 base and 2 bases respectively, with 9 bases between them. The CDR3 is CASSLVAGPYEQYF. The CDR3 DNA follows: TGTGCCAGCAGCTTAGTTGCTGGCCCCTACGAGCAGTACTTC.

The DNA of the CDR3 is TGTGCCAGCAGCTCGAGGGGGGAGACCCAGTACTTC. It translates to CASSSRGETQYF. The chain has TRBV9 and TRBJ2-5; D perhaps matches TRBD1 (6 bases). The CDR3 is 12 residues long. Trimming shortened V by 4 bases and J by 5 bases, and 9 bases separated the two germline ends. Germline assignment: CDR1 SGDLS and CDR2 YYNGEE.

The chain is built from TRBV25-1 and TRBJ2-5; the D gene is possibly TRBD2 (6 bases). V lost 3 bases, J lost 2 bases, and 13 bases lay in between. This CDR3 region has 15 residues. Germline V gene sequence: CDR1 MGHDK, CDR2 SYGVNS. CDR3 residues: CASSDASAKQETQYF. CDR3 coding DNA: TGTGCCAGCAGTGACGCTAGCGCGAAACAAGAGACCCAGTACTTC. The full variable domain, in which reference TRBV25-1 and TRBJ2-5 provide the parts outside the CDR3, is EADIYQTPRYLVIGTGKKITLECSQTMGHDKMYWYQQDPGMELHLIHYSYGVNSTEKGDLSSESTVSRIRTEHFPLTLESARPSHTSQYLCASSDASAKQETQYFGPGTRLLVL.

J is TRBJ2-7 and V is TRBV5-1; 7 positions match TRBD2. The trim removed 0 bases at V and 9 bases at J, leaving 9 bases unmatched. Germline CDR1 reads SGHRS; CDR2 reads YFSETQ. The CDR3 extends over 14 amino acids. DNA for the CDR3: TGCGCCAGCAGCTTGGGGGGGGAGGGCCGTGCGCAGTACTTC. This translates into CASSLGGEGRAQYF.

The CDR3 spells CASSFAQSNTEAFF. The CDR3 nucleotides are TGTGCCAGCAGTTTCGCACAGTCGAACACTGAAGCTTTCTTT. This rearrangement joins TRBV27 to TRBJ1-1; D gene unclear. In germline, CDR1 is MNHEY, CDR2 SMNVEV (reference sequence). Trimming removed 3 bases from V and 1 base from J, with 9 bases in between. The CDR3 has 14 residues.